The sequence of this T cell receptor beta chain was determined in a study of radiation and T cells in renal cell carcinoma. Overall study context: Nephrectomy followed 15 Gy stereotactic body radiation by 4 weeks.

Assay: immunoSEQ multiplex PCR; the TCRdb copy retains only in-frame clones and omits some. The repertoire includes some 75,000 clones, 82% of them detected once, and under 6.5% sits in the top ten. Time point: blood 2 weeks post-SBRT. Treatment denoted: 15 Gy SBRT to primary tumor, nephrectomy 4 weeks later. The patient's renal cell carcinoma had clear cell pathology. The CDR3 is made up of 16 amino acids. V lost 4 bases and J lost 8; bases outside the gene matches: 15. CDR1 and CDR2 (germline): SGHNT, YYREEE (reference sequence). The TCR originated in a man aged 55 to 69 with renal cell carcinoma. The chain employs TRBV5-4 and TRBJ2-3; TRBD2 aligns across 8 bases. The specimen comprised blood, sampled from a patient whose treatment included radiotherapy and nephrectomy. In DNA, the CDR3 is TGTGCCAGCAGCCCCGAACTCGGACTAGCTTTGGTTACGCAGTATTTT. Amino acid sequence: CASSPELGLALVTQYF.